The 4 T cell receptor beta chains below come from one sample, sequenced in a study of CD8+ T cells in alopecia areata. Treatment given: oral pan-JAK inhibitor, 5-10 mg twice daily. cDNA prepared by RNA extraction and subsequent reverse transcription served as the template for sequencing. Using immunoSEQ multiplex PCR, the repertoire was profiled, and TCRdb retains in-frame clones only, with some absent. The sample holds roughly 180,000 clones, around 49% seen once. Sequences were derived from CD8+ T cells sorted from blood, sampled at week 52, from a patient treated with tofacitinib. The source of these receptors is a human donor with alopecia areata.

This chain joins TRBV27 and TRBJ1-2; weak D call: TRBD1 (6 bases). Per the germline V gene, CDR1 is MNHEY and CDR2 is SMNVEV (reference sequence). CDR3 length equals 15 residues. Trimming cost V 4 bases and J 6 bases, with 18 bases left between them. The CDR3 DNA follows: TGTGCCAGCAGTTCCGTGTGGGGGGCGGGTGATGGCTACACCTTC. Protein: CASSSVWGAGDGYTF.

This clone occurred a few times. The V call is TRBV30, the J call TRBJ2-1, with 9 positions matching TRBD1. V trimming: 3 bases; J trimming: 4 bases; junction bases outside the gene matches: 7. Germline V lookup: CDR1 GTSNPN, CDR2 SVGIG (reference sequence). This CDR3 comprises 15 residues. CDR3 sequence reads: CAWRGAGTGYNEQFF. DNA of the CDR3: TGTGCCTGGAGAGGGGCCGGGACAGGGTACAATGAGCAGTTCTTC.

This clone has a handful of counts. The CDR3 DNA is TGTGCCAGCAGCTCCCTCGGGCCCTCAGGGACTGAATTCTTC. Translation gives CASSSLGPSGTEFF. This chain links TRBV7-8 with TRBJ2-1; D perhaps matches TRBD2 (6 bases). The ends were cut back, 4 bases at V and 16 bases at J, with 23 bases in the middle. CDR1 and CDR2 (germline): SGHVS, FQNEAQ. The length of the CDR3 is 14 residues. Variable domain in full (rest from reference TRBV7-8 and TRBJ2-1): GAGVSQSPRYKVAKRGQDVALRCDPISGHVSLFWYQQALGQGPEFLTYFQNEAQLDKSGLPSDRFFAERPEGSVSTLKIQRTQQEDSAVYLCASSSLGPSGTEFFGPGTRLTVL.

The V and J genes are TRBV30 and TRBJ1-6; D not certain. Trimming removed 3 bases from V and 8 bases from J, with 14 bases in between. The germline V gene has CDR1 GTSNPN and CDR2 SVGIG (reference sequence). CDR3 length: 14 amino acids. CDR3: CAWRMEGTYSPLHF. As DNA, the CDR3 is TGTGCCTGGAGGATGGAGGGAACTTATTCACCCCTCCACTTT.